This T cell receptor beta chain is drawn from a study of T-cell reconstitution after alpha-beta-depleted transplantation in children. The study, taken as a whole, reports: Some patients' high day-60 TCRbeta diversity was traced to surviving recipient T cells and thymic progenitors. It was reported that alpha-beta T cells came from several hundred expanded graft clones (about two months after transplant). At one year after transplant, newly produced T cells mostly accounted for T-cell counts and diversity.

This clonotype was seen ten or more times. As yet, its antigen is unknown. V dropped 5 bases and J dropped 4 bases, with 8 bases sitting between them. Germline V gives CDR1 GTSNPN, CDR2 SVGIG (reference sequence). The CDR3 loop spans 11 amino acids. Preparing the TCRbeta library involved the use of unique molecular identifiers. TCRdb reanalysed the PCR reads using MiXCR and keeps one entry per CDR3 protein. The sample holds 190,000 or so distinct CDR3 sequences, approximately 6% seen once. Sample: PBMCs, taken before TCRalphabeta/CD19-depleted stem cell transplant. The chain uses TRBV30 and TRBJ1-1; D perhaps matches TRBD1 (5 bases). This sequence originates from a girl in the first two years of life with combined immunodeficiency, due to receive a stem cell transplant. The CDR3 nucleotides are TGTGCCTGGCAGGGAGGCACTGAAGCTTTCTTT. Protein product: CAWQGGTEAFF.